These 8 T cell receptor beta chains originate from one sample sequenced in a study of post-analysis software for immune sequencing data. Overall study results and limits: There were a handful of TRBV segments more frequent in patients than controls, and TRBV5-6, TRBV5-1 and TRBV20-1 were among them.

The antigens of these receptors remain unknown. Carried by the TCR beta cDNA libraries were unique molecular identifiers. TCRdb used MiXCR to reprocess the PCR reads, holding one entry per CDR3 protein. The sample records hundreds of thousands of distinct CDR3 sequences, 25% to 30% being singletons. The sample taken for sequencing was blood. These TCRs come from a girl between 5 and 17 years old with multiple sclerosis.

The rearrangement joins TRBV5-1 to TRBJ2-3; 9 bases fit TRBD1. The trim removed 4 bases at V and 3 bases at J, leaving 9 bases unmatched. The CDR3 contains 16 residues. Looked up from germline, CDR1 is SGHRS and CDR2 is YFSETQ. This CDR3 reads CASSPGTGRGTDTQYF. The CDR3, as DNA: TGCGCCAGCAGCCCAGGGACAGGGCGGGGAACAGATACGCAGTATTTT.

This clonotype has just a few counts. V and J are TRBV18 and TRBJ2-5, with D tentatively TRBD1 or TRBD2 (5 bases each). Trimming pared 3 bases from V and 3 bases from J, leaving 11 bases between. Per germline, CDR1 KGHSH and CDR2 LQKENI. The CDR3 has 14 residues. The CDR3 sequence is CASSPLGTEETQYF. In DNA form, the CDR3 reads TGTGCCAGCTCACCGCTGGGGACGGAAGAGACCCAGTACTTC.

This clonotype was counted ten times or more. The rearrangement uses TRBV20-1 and TRBJ2-3; 10 positions match TRBD1. V was clipped by 3 bases and J by 2 bases; unmatched bases: 5. There are 15 residues in the CDR3. Germline assignment: CDR1 DFQATT and CDR2 SNEGSKA (reference sequence). Here the CDR3 reads CSASPGTGVTDTQYF. CDR3 nucleotide sequence: TGCAGTGCTAGTCCCGGGACAGGGGTCACAGATACGCAGTATTTT.

The rearrangement joins TRBV28 to TRBJ1-4, with D uncertain. The germline V and J ends were trimmed by 5 bases and 5 bases, with 6 bases remaining between them. CDR3 length: 12 amino acids. The germline V gene encodes CDR1 MDHEN and CDR2 SYDVKM. CDR3 protein: CASSPPNEKLFF. In DNA form, the CDR3 reads TGTGCCAGCAGTCCCCCGAATGAAAAACTGTTTTTT.

Note on this clonotype: One base away lies a much larger clone, so this may be a sequencing read error. The rearrangement links TRBV7-2 to TRBJ2-7; D could derive from TRBD1 or TRBD2 (5 bases each). CDR1 SGHTA and CDR2 FQGNSA come from the germline V gene. V was trimmed by 5 bases and J by 8 bases, leaving 16 bases between them. The CDR3 has 13 amino acids. The DNA for the CDR3 is TGTGCCAGCAGCCGGCCGGGACGAGCACAGCAGTACTTC. It codes for CASSRPGRAQQYF.

The rearrangement joins TRBV11-2 to TRBJ1-5; D might be TRBD1 (5 bases). The germline V and J ends were trimmed by 6 bases and 3 bases, with 18 bases remaining between them. Looked up from germline, CDR1 is SGHAT and CDR2 is FQNNGV. The CDR3 totals 16 residues. The CDR3 DNA reads TGTGCCAGCAGTTCCCTCATGGGGGGATCCAATCAGCCCCAGCATTTT. Translating gives CASSSLMGGSNQPQHF. The entire variable domain, with the rest obtained from reference TRBV11-2 and TRBJ1-5, is as follows: EAGVAQSPRYKIIEKRQSVAFWCNPISGHATLYWYQQILGQGPKLLIQFQNNGVVDDSQLPKDRFSAERLKGVDSTLKIQPAKLEDSAVYLCASSSLMGGSNQPQHFGDGTRLSIL.

This clonotype has a handful of counts. The rearrangement joins TRBV29-1 to TRBJ2-7, with D possibly being TRBD1 (5 bases). Germline loops: CDR1 SQVTM, CDR2 ANQGSEA. V was trimmed by 6 bases and J by 1 base, leaving 16 bases between them. CDR3 size: 14 residues. The CDR3 is CSVSRGKRSYEQYF. In nucleotides, the CDR3 is TGCAGCGTGTCAAGGGGCAAGAGATCCTACGAGCAGTACTTC.

The sample holds one count of this clonotype. The V and J genes are TRBV3-1 and TRBJ2-4; D may be TRBD1 or TRBD2 (5 bases each). Germline CDR1 reads LGHDT; CDR2 reads YNNKEL (reference sequence). V lost 4 bases and J 0 bases, leaving 19 bases between the germline ends. The CDR3 has 18 amino acids. The CDR3 protein is CASSRNLVGPGAKNIQYF. Here the CDR3 DNA reads TGTGCCAGCAGCCGAAACCTGGTGGGACCGGGAGCCAAAAACATTCAGTACTTC.